This T cell receptor (beta chain) was obtained from a study of blood T cell repertoires in COVID-19. The V gene lost 4 bases and the J gene lost 1 base, with 7 bases spanning the gap. Germline CDR1 and CDR2: LNHDA and SQIVND (reference sequence). The CDR3 contains 13 residues. Profiling relied on immunoSEQ multiplex PCR, and the TCRdb table lists in-frame clones only, not all of them. Counted here are under 200,000 clones, 80% to 90% occurring once; the ten biggest clones make up more than 14%. Sequenced sample: peripheral blood. This receptor was obtained from a woman between 65 and 79 years old with COVID-19, enrolled during active disease. The chain couples TRBV19 to TRBJ1-1; D is unresolved. The CDR3 sequence is CASSTLRNTEAFF. The CDR3 region has the DNA TGTGCCAGTAGTACCCTAAGGAACACTGAAGCTTTCTTT.